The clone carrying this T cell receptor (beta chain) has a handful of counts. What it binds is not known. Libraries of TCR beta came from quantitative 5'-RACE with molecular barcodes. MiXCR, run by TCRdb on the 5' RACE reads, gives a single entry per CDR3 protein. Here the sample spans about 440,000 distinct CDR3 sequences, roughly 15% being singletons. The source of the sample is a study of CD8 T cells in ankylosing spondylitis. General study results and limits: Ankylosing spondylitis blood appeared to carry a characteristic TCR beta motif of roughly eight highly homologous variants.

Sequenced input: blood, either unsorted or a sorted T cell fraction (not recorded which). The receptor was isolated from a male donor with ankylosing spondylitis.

CDR3 in DNA: TGTGCCAGCAGCCACCGGGACAGAGGAGGCGAGCAGTACTTC. It is translated as CASSHRDRGGEQYF. The chain carries TRBV12-3 or TRBV12-4 and TRBJ2-7, with 7 bases lining up with TRBD1. This CDR3 comprises 14 residues. After removal of 6 bases from V and 6 bases from J, the junction contained 11 bases not matched to a gene.